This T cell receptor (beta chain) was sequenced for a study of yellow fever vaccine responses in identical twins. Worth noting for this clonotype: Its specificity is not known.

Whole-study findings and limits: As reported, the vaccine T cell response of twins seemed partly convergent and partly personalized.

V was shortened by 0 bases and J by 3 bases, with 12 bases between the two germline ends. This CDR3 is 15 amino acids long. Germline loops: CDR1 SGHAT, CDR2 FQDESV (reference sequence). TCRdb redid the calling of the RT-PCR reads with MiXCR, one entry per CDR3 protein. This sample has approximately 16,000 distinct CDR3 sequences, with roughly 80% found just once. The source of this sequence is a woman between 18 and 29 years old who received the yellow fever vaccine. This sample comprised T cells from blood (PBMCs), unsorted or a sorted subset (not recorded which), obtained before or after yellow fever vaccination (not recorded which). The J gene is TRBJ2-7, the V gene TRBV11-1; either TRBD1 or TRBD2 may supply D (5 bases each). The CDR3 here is CASSLARESGYEQYF. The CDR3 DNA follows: TGTGCCAGCAGCTTAGCCAGGGAGTCGGGCTACGAGCAGTACTTC. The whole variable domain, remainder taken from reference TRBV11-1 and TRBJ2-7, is EAEVAQSPRYKITEKSQAVAFWCDPISGHATLYWYRQILGQGPELLVQFQDESVVDDSQLPKDRFSAERLKGVDSTLKIQPAELGDSAMYLCASSLARESGYEQYFGPGTRLTVT.